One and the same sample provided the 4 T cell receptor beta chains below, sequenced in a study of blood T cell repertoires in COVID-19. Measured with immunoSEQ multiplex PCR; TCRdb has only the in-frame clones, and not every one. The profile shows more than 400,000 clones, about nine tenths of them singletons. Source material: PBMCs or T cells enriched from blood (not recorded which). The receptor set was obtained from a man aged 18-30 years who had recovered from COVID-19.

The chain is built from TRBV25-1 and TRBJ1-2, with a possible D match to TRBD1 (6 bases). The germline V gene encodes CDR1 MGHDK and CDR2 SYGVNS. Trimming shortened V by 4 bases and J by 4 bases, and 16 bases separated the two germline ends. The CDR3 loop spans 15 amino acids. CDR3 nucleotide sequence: TGTGCCAGCAGTGTGGGGGGCAGGGAGGGCTATGGCTACACCTTC. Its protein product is CASSVGGREGYGYTF.

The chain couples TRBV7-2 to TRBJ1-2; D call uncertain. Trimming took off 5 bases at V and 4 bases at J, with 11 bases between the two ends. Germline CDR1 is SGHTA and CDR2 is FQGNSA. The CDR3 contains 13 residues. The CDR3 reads CASSPSGIYGYTF. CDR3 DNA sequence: TGTGCCAGCAGCCCTTCGGGGATCTATGGCTACACCTTC.

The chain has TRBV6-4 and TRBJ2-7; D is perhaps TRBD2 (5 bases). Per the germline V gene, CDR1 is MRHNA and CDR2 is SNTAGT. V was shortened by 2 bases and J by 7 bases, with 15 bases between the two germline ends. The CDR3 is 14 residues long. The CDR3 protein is CASSDEGATREQYF. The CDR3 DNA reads TGTGCCAGCAGTGACGAGGGAGCAACTCGGGAGCAGTACTTC.

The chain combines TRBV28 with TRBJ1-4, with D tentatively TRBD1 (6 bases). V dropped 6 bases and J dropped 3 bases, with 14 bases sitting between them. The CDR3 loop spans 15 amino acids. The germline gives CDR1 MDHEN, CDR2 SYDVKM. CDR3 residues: CASSLYRASNEKLFF. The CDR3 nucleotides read TGTGCCAGCAGCCTTTACAGGGCGTCTAATGAAAAACTGTTTTTT.